Following are 32 T cell receptor beta chains from one sample sequenced in a study of vaccination effects on CD4 cells after COVID-19. These receptors lack a known antigen. The table came from immunoSEQ multiplex PCR; TCRdb's copy has only in-frame clones and leaves some out. Of 30,000 to 40,000 clones listed, 82% are singletons. Isolation of CD4+ T cells took place after nine to ten days of culture. The sequencing used CD4+ T cells from PBMCs cultured without peptide, collected before COVID-19 vaccination. Receptors originate from a human donor who received a COVID-19 vaccine.

This sequence joins TRBV2 and TRBJ1-2; unclear D gene. The germline V and J ends were trimmed by 3 bases and 4 bases, with 9 bases remaining between them. The germline V gene encodes CDR1 SNHLY and CDR2 FYNNEI. The CDR3 length is 13 residues. This CDR3 is CASSEDEIYGYTF. CDR3 in DNA: TGTGCCAGCAGTGAGGACGAGATCTATGGCTACACCTTC.

This clone appeared a few times. The gene calls are TRBV6-4 and TRBJ2-5; 8 positions agree with TRBD1. Germline V gene lookup returns CDR1 MRHNA and CDR2 SNTAGT. With 6 bases clipped from V and 3 bases from J, the junction kept 9 bases outside the gene matches. This CDR3 is 15 amino acids long. CDR3 nucleotide sequence: TGTGCCAGCAGCCTCCTACAGGGGGTGGAAGAGACCCAGTACTTC. Translating it yields CASSLLQGVEETQYF.

The V and J genes are TRBV27 and TRBJ2-2, with TRBD1 matching over 8 bases. The germline gives CDR1 MNHEY, CDR2 SMNVEV (reference sequence). The junction had 6 bases not matched to a gene; V was cut back by 8 bases and J by 1 base. The CDR3 contains 15 residues. CDR3 sequence reads: CASHKGTGNTGELFF. CDR3 bases: TGTGCCAGCCACAAGGGGACAGGGAACACCGGGGAGCTGTTTTTT.

The rearrangement links TRBV27 to TRBJ2-2, with no clear D. The CDR3 length is 16 residues. Trimming pared 6 bases from V and 6 bases from J, leaving 20 bases between. From germline, CDR1 is MNHEY and CDR2 SMNVEV (reference sequence). The CDR3 region is CASSRNAGGVPGELFF. CDR3 DNA: TGTGCCAGCAGCCGCAACGCAGGTGGAGTTCCCGGGGAGCTGTTTTTT.

The V call is TRBV11-2, the J call TRBJ1-6, with D perhaps TRBD1 (6 bases). This CDR3 region has 15 residues. From germline, CDR1 is SGHAT and CDR2 FQNNGV. V gave up 5 bases and J gave up 7 bases, with 15 bases separating them. The CDR3 is CASSAPWDTNSPLHF. The CDR3 nucleotides read TGTGCCAGCAGCGCCCCATGGGACACGAATTCACCCCTCCACTTT. Complete variable domain (other parts from reference TRBV11-2 and TRBJ1-6): EAGVAQSPRYKIIEKRQSVAFWCNPISGHATLYWYQQILGQGPKLLIQFQNNGVVDDSQLPKDRFSAERLKGVDSTLKIQPAKLEDSAVYLCASSAPWDTNSPLHFGNGTRLTVT.

The chain combines TRBV24-1 with TRBJ2-2; no clear D gene. Trimming removed 5 bases from V and 1 base from J, with 10 bases in between. Per the germline V gene, CDR1 is KGHDR and CDR2 is SFDVKD. CDR3 length: 15 amino acids. The CDR3 sequence is CATSAPRGNTGELFF. CDR3 coding DNA: TGTGCCACCAGTGCTCCAAGAGGGAACACCGGGGAGCTGTTTTTT.

This chain joins TRBV18 and TRBJ1-1; 10 bases agree with TRBD1. Germline V CDR1 and CDR2: KGHSH, LQKENI. This CDR3 comprises 15 residues. Trimming removed 6 bases from V and 1 base from J; junction bases left unmatched: 5. CDR3 bases: TGTGCCAGCTCCCGGACAGGGGGGAGGAACACTGAAGCTTTCTTT. Residues: CASSRTGGRNTEAFF.

This chain joins TRBV13 and TRBJ2-2; unclear D gene. V shed 5 bases and J shed 6 bases, with 16 bases lying between them. The CDR3 consists of 15 residues. Germline values: CDR1 PRHDT, CDR2 FYEKMQ (reference sequence). This CDR3 reads CASSTRSIRSGELFF. In nucleotides, the CDR3 is TGTGCCAGCAGCACTCGCAGTATACGATCCGGGGAGCTGTTTTTT. The full variable domain, its missing parts supplied by reference TRBV13 and TRBJ2-2, is AAGVIQSPRHLIKEKRETATLKCYPIPRHDTVYWYQQGPGQDPQFLISFYEKMQSDKGSIPDRFSAQQFSDYHSELNMSSLELGDSALYFCASSTRSIRSGELFFGEGSRLTVL.

V usage is TRBV5-1 and J usage is TRBJ2-5, with 14 bases lining up with TRBD2. With V trimmed by 1 base and J by 2 bases, 10 bases remained unmatched. CDR3 length: 19 amino acids. Germline loops: CDR1 SGHRS, CDR2 YFSETQ. Written as DNA, the CDR3 is TGCGCCAGCAGCTTGAGGCGCCCGGGACTAGCGGGGGAGCAAGAGACCCAGTACTTC. Protein product: CASSLRRPGLAGEQETQYF.

The chain recombines TRBV20-1 with TRBJ2-1; D is perhaps TRBD1 (5 bases). The germline V gene encodes CDR1 DFQATT and CDR2 SNEGSKA (reference sequence). The ends were cut back, 6 bases at V and 0 bases at J, with 18 bases in the middle. The CDR3 totals 16 residues. The CDR3 spells CSASGVGALSYNEQFF. The CDR3 bases are TGCAGTGCCAGTGGGGTAGGGGCACTCTCCTACAATGAGCAGTTCTTC.

The chain has TRBV20-1 and TRBJ2-7, with D uncertain. Trimming cost V 3 bases and J 5 bases, with 8 bases left between them. Germline CDR1 DFQATT, CDR2 SNEGSKA (reference sequence). The CDR3 length is 11 residues. For the CDR3, the DNA is TGCAGTGCTAGCTATAGGGACGAGCAGTACGTC. Translating gives CSASYRDEQYV.

V is TRBV19 and J is TRBJ1-4; no reliable D call. Germline assignment: CDR1 LNHDA and CDR2 SQIVND (reference sequence). The CDR3 extends over 17 amino acids. V lost 4 bases to trimming and J lost 8 bases, with 23 bases between them. CDR3 amino acids: CASSTIIFGSADEKLFF. DNA for the CDR3: TGTGCCAGTAGTACTATAATATTCGGGAGCGCGGACGAAAAACTGTTTTTT.

The rearrangement uses TRBV7-2 and TRBJ2-5; weak D call: TRBD2 (5 bases). The CDR3 runs to 14 residues. V lost 2 bases and J 2 bases, leaving 9 bases between the germline ends. Germline V gene data show CDR1 as SGHTA and CDR2 as FQGNSA. The CDR3 region is CASSLSRAQETQYF. The CDR3 bases are TGTGCCAGCAGCTTATCGAGGGCTCAAGAGACCCAGTACTTC. Combining the CDR3 with reference TRBV7-2 and TRBJ2-5 gives the whole variable domain GAGVSQSPSNKVTEKGKDVELRCDPISGHTALYWYRQSLGQGLEFLIYFQGNSAPDKSGLPSDRFSAERTGGSVSTLTIQRTQQEDSAVYLCASSLSRAQETQYFGPGTRLLVL.

The J gene is TRBJ1-4, the V gene TRBV5-1, with a tentative D call TRBD1 (6 bases). From germline, CDR1 is SGHRS and CDR2 YFSETQ. Trimming cost V 0 bases and J 5 bases, with 14 bases left between them. The CDR3 totals 16 residues. The CDR3 sequence is CASSLEPQGENEKLFF. CDR3 nucleotides: TGCGCCAGCAGCTTGGAGCCACAGGGCGAGAATGAAAAACTGTTTTTT.

The gene calls are TRBV10-2 and TRBJ2-3; tentatively, D is TRBD2 (6 bases). The CDR3 has 16 amino acids. V was trimmed by 6 bases and J by 6 bases, leaving 22 bases between them. CDR1 is WSHSY, CDR2 SAAADI, per germline. CDR3 sequence: CASRVPGLPSGDTQYF. Written as DNA, the CDR3 is TGCGCCAGCAGAGTCCCGGGACTTCCCTCGGGGGATACGCAGTATTTT.

The rearrangement uses TRBV18 and TRBJ1-2; D is undetermined. The CDR3 is 14 amino acids. Looked up from germline, CDR1 is KGHSH and CDR2 is LQKENI. Trimming pared 0 bases from V and 8 bases from J, leaving 13 bases between. The CDR3 region is CASSPPDYMGGYTF. CDR3 coding DNA: TGTGCCAGCTCACCACCGGACTACATGGGAGGCTACACCTTC.

The chain links TRBV5-5 to TRBJ2-1, with no clear D. The V and J ends lost 4 bases and 0 bases respectively, with 11 bases between them. CDR1 is SGHKS, CDR2 YYEKEE, per germline (reference sequence). This CDR3 has 15 amino acids. CDR3 residues: CASSNQPSSYNEQFF. The CDR3 nucleotides read TGTGCCAGCAGCAATCAACCAAGCTCCTACAATGAGCAGTTCTTC.

The chain links TRBV5-7 to TRBJ2-3; D is ambiguous. TRBV5-7 is classed as an ORF, of uncertain function. The germline V and J ends were trimmed by 2 bases and 6 bases, with 7 bases remaining between them. The CDR3 is made up of 12 amino acids. This CDR3 is CASSFQADTQYF. In nucleotides, the CDR3 is TGTGCCAGCAGCTTCCAAGCGGATACGCAGTATTTT.

This rearrangement joins TRBV28 to TRBJ1-1, with a possible D match to TRBD1 (5 bases). There are 14 residues in the CDR3. CDR1 is MDHEN, CDR2 SYDVKM, per germline. Trimming cost V 8 bases and J 4 bases, with 17 bases left between them. Written as DNA, the CDR3 is TGTGCCAGCGGATCTCAAGGCAGGGCCACTGAAGCTTTCTTT. Translating gives CASGSQGRATEAFF.

The rearrangement links TRBV27 to TRBJ2-3, with 13 positions matching TRBD2. The CDR3 length is 13 residues. Germline loops: CDR1 MNHEY, CDR2 SMNVEV (reference sequence). V gave up 6 bases and J gave up 9 bases; unmatched junction bases: 3. The CDR3: CASRLAGGRTQYF. In DNA form, the CDR3 reads TGTGCCAGCAGACTAGCGGGGGGGCGGACGCAGTATTTT.

The chain combines TRBV5-1 with TRBJ1-1; possible D gene TRBD1, 5 bases. The V gene lost 6 bases and the J gene lost 0 bases, with 12 bases spanning the gap. The V gene's germline CDR1 is SGHRS and CDR2 YFSETQ. The CDR3 sequence is 14 residues long. The CDR3 nucleotides read TGCGCCAGCAACCCTGACAGCATGAACACTGAAGCTTTCTTT. This encodes CASNPDSMNTEAFF.

The rearrangement links TRBV7-3 to TRBJ2-5; a weak D match, TRBD2 (6 bases). Trimming removed 5 bases at V and 4 bases at J, with 14 bases between. Per the germline V gene, CDR1 is SGHTA and CDR2 is FQGTGA. The CDR3 length is 14 residues. The CDR3 DNA reads TGTGCCAGCAGCCCGGGACTTGGGGGAGAGACCCAGTACTTC. It yields the protein CASSPGLGGETQYF.

The rearrangement uses TRBV6-5 and TRBJ1-2; no reliable D call. The germline gives CDR1 MNHEY, CDR2 SVGAGI. This CDR3 region has 12 residues. V was shortened by 6 bases and J by 5 bases, with 10 bases between the two germline ends. This CDR3 is CASRLEPYGYTF. In DNA form, the CDR3 reads TGTGCCAGCAGACTAGAGCCGTATGGCTACACCTTC.

J is TRBJ1-3 and V is TRBV5-1; D is perhaps TRBD1 (5 bases). V dropped 0 bases and J dropped 4 bases, with 5 bases sitting between them. This CDR3 has 13 residues. Germline values: CDR1 SGHRS, CDR2 YFSETQ. The CDR3 nucleotides read TGCGCCAGCAGCTTGGGACAGGGAAACACCATATATTTT. Encoded protein: CASSLGQGNTIYF.

The CDR3 DNA reads as TGCAGTGCTTACGCCGGGACAGGACGCTTCTTT. Translated, it gives CSAYAGTGRFF. This rearrangement joins TRBV20-1 to TRBJ1-1; 8 nucleotides line up with TRBD1. From germline, CDR1 is DFQATT and CDR2 SNEGSKA (reference sequence). V was clipped by 5 bases and J by 14 bases; unmatched bases: 10. The CDR3 runs to 11 residues.

The rearrangement joins TRBV20-1 to TRBJ2-3, with D perhaps matching TRBD1 (5 bases). Germline V lookup: CDR1 DFQATT, CDR2 SNEGSKA (reference sequence). This CDR3 has 13 residues. V lost 3 bases and J lost 6, with 13 bases in between. The CDR3 region is CSASSQARDTQYF. The CDR3 DNA reads as TGCAGTGCTAGTTCACAGGCGCGGGATACGCAGTATTTT.

This clone was observed once. This sequence joins TRBV7-7 and TRBJ2-5, with unresolved D. Germline CDR1 reads SSHAT; CDR2 reads FNYEAQ (reference sequence). Deletions cut 1 base from V and 5 bases from J, with 11 bases between. The CDR3 consists of 14 residues. The chain's CDR3 is CASSLGVPPETQYF. In DNA, the CDR3 is TGTGCCAGCAGCTTAGGAGTACCCCCCGAGACCCAGTACTTC.

This chain links TRBV25-1 with TRBJ2-7; D gene uncertain. The CDR3 contains 11 residues. With 4 bases removed from V and 3 bases from J, the gap between germline ends came to 4 bases. Germline values: CDR1 MGHDK, CDR2 SYGVNS. The CDR3 protein is CASSAGYEQYV. The CDR3 region has the DNA TGTGCCAGCAGTGCCGGCTACGAGCAGTACGTC.

The chain employs TRBV5-1 and TRBJ2-1; 10 nucleotides line up with TRBD2. J gave up 1 base and V 4 bases, and 5 bases lay outside the gene matches. CDR1 SGHRS and CDR2 YFSETQ come from the germline V gene. This CDR3 is 16 amino acids long. Here the CDR3 DNA reads TGCGCCAGCAGCCGACAGCGGGGGGGATCCTACAATGAGCAGTTCTTC. Translating it yields CASSRQRGGSYNEQFF.

The chain carries TRBV5-1 and TRBJ1-4; D possibly corresponds to TRBD1 (6 bases). The germline CDR1 and CDR2 sequences are SGHRS and YFSETQ. V dropped 2 bases and J dropped 5 bases, with 13 bases sitting between them. This CDR3 region has 15 residues. This chain's CDR3 is CASSFEGGSNEKLFF. CDR3 DNA sequence: TGCGCCAGCAGCTTTGAAGGGGGGTCAAATGAAAAACTGTTTTTT.

Here the CDR3 DNA reads TGTGCCAGCAGTTCTCTAGCAGCAGCCTCCTACGAGCAGTACGTC. It specifies CASSSLAAASYEQYV. The chain carries TRBV28 and TRBJ2-7; D possibly corresponds to TRBD2 (5 bases). Trimming pared 4 bases from V and 0 bases from J, leaving 13 bases between. Germline CDR1 is MDHEN and CDR2 is SYDVKM. The CDR3 loop spans 15 amino acids.

J is TRBJ2-3 and V is TRBV4-2, with TRBD2 matching over 9 bases. CDR1 and CDR2 (germline): LGHNA, YNFKEQ. V dropped 3 bases and J dropped 10; count of bases not matched to a gene: 17. CDR3 length: 17 amino acids. Here the CDR3 DNA reads TGTGCCAGCAGCCAGGAAATTAGCGGGGGCCTGCCGAGTCCGCAGTATTTT. It encodes CASSQEISGGLPSPQYF.